This section outlines one TCR beta chain sequence together with its context. The data were taken from a study of CD8 T cells in Susac syndrome. CDR3 size: 14 residues. CDR1 DFQATT and CDR2 SNEGSKA come from the germline V gene (reference sequence). V lost 5 bases and J 6 bases, leaving 18 bases between the germline ends. Random hexamers served to reverse transcribe roughly 0.45 to 1 ug RNA. TCRdb redid the calling of the immunoSEQ multiplex PCR reads with MiXCR, one entry per CDR3 protein. The profile shows 130,000 to 150,000 distinct CDR3 sequences, approximately 93% of them singletons. Input material: CD8+ T cells from PBMCs. The rearrangement joins TRBV20-1 to TRBJ2-3, with no clear D. This clonotype was obtained from a human donor in good health. For the CDR3, the DNA is TGCAGTGCTCCAAATCGCGACCTTTTGGATACGCAGTATTTT. This codes for CSAPNRDLLDTQYF.